One and the same sample provided the 28 T cell receptor beta chains below, sequenced in a study of OX40 agonist ivuxolimab in advanced cancers. Sequenced by immunoSEQ multiplex PCR; TCRdb stores in-frame clones only, minus some. The sample has tens of thousands of clones, roughly 92% seen once. The starting material was CD4+ or CD8+ T cells sorted from blood, obtained in a trial of the OX40 agonist ivuxolimab. These receptors came from an adult with an advanced solid tumor such as melanoma, head and neck, liver or kidney cancer.

This chain links TRBV27 with TRBJ1-1; 7 nucleotides align to TRBD1. Unmatched junction bases numbered 6, after V lost 5 bases and J lost 0 bases. The length of the CDR3 is 15 residues. In germline, CDR1 is MNHEY, CDR2 SMNVEV (reference sequence). The CDR3 loop is CASSQRQGVNTEAFF. In DNA, the CDR3 is TGTGCCAGCAGTCAAAGACAGGGAGTGAACACTGAAGCTTTCTTT.

The table lists this clone with a few counts. V is TRBV15 and J is TRBJ2-7, with D tentatively TRBD1 (7 bases). CDR1 is LNHNV and CDR2 is YYDKDF in the germline V gene (reference sequence). Trimming removed 0 bases at V and 4 bases at J, with 13 bases between. The CDR3 length is 15 residues. The CDR3 nucleotides read TGTGCCACCAGCAGAGATACGGCAGGGGGGTACGAGCAGTACTTC. Protein product: CATSRDTAGGYEQYF.

The chain has TRBV11-2 and TRBJ2-3, with D hard to call. CDR3 length equals 13 residues. From germline, CDR1 is SGHAT and CDR2 FQNNGV. Deletions cut 1 base from V and 2 bases from J, with 4 bases between. The CDR3 region is CASSLVLTDTQYF. In DNA, the CDR3 is TGTGCCAGCAGCTTAGTCCTCACAGATACGCAGTATTTT.

The genes are TRBV25-1 and TRBJ1-3; no reliable D call. Between the trimmed V and J ends, which lost 4 bases and 3 bases, there was a span of 1 base. The CDR3 is 11 residues long. Germline V gives CDR1 MGHDK, CDR2 SYGVNS. The CDR3 nucleotides read TGTGCCAGCAGTGTTGGAAACACCATATATTTT. It specifies CASSVGNTIYF.

The chain is built from TRBV7-8 and TRBJ2-7; D is ambiguous. Germline V gives CDR1 SGHVS, CDR2 FQNEAQ. Trimming cost V 1 base and J 1 base, with 11 bases left between them. This CDR3 has 15 residues. The CDR3 reads CASSLGSKPSYEQYF. CDR3 bases: TGTGCCAGCAGCTTAGGCAGCAAACCATCCTACGAGCAGTACTTC.

The sample holds one count of this clone. The chain uses TRBV19 and TRBJ1-1; D is uncertain. V shed 7 bases and J shed 4 bases, with 13 bases lying between them. Germline assignment: CDR1 LNHDA and CDR2 SQIVND (reference sequence). CDR3 length equals 13 residues. The CDR3 nucleotides are TGTGCCAGTACCTTAATTAGCGGCACTGAAGCTTTCTTT. Translation gives CASTLISGTEAFF.

The chain employs TRBV14 and TRBJ1-2; D unclear. Germline V CDR1 and CDR2: SGHDN, FVKESK. V lost 0 bases to trimming and J lost 0 bases, with 8 bases between them. The CDR3 sequence is 15 residues long. The chain's CDR3 is CASSQDWFTNYGYTF. CDR3 coding DNA: TGTGCCAGCAGCCAAGATTGGTTCACTAACTATGGCTACACCTTC.

This sequence joins TRBV13 and TRBJ1-6; no firm D call. This CDR3 region has 15 residues. V was shortened by 8 bases and J by 4 bases, with 15 bases between the two germline ends. CDR1 and CDR2 from the germline V gene are PRHDT and FYEKMQ (reference sequence). Here the CDR3 DNA reads TGTGCCAGCTCCCCCCAGGCCCCTTATAATTCACCCCTCCACTTT. Translated, it gives CASSPQAPYNSPLHF. The whole variable domain, remainder taken from reference TRBV13 and TRBJ1-6, is AAGVIQSPRHLIKEKRETATLKCYPIPRHDTVYWYQQGPGQDPQFLISFYEKMQSDKGSIPDRFSAQQFSDYHSELNMSSLELGDSALYFCASSPQAPYNSPLHFGNGTRLTVT.

The rearrangement uses TRBV2 and TRBJ1-5; D remains ambiguous. V was trimmed by 1 base and J by 3 bases, leaving 7 bases between them. Germline-derived CDR1 and CDR2 are SNHLY and FYNNEI. The CDR3 has 14 residues. The CDR3 DNA reads as TGTGCCAGCAGTGAAGAGGAATTCAATCAGCCCCAGCATTTT. Its translation is CASSEEEFNQPQHF.

In this sample, this clone turned up once. J is TRBJ1-1 and V is TRBV30; TRBD1 is a possible D gene (5 bases). This CDR3 has 13 amino acids. V was shortened by 4 bases and J by 5 bases, with 14 bases between the two germline ends. The germline gives CDR1 GTSNPN, CDR2 SVGIG (reference sequence). DNA for the CDR3: TGTGCCTGGAATTGGGACCGCACGACTGAAGCTTTCTTT. Amino acid sequence: CAWNWDRTTEAFF.

In nucleotides, the CDR3 is TGTGCCAGCAGCCCCCGGGACAGGATAACCGGGGAGCTGTTTTTT. Protein product: CASSPRDRITGELFF. The chain is built from TRBV7-9 and TRBJ2-2, with TRBD1 identical over 8 bases. Per germline, CDR1 SEHNR and CDR2 FQNEAQ (reference sequence). V trimming: 5 bases; J trimming: 5 bases; junction bases outside the gene matches: 7. The CDR3 consists of 15 residues.

The rearrangement joins TRBV27 to TRBJ2-1; possible D gene TRBD2, 6 bases. The CDR3 is made up of 17 amino acids. Between the trimmed V and J ends, which lost 5 bases and 4 bases, there was a span of 21 bases. Germline-derived CDR1 and CDR2 are MNHEY and SMNVEV (reference sequence). This chain's CDR3 is CASSHPRTRRGYNEQFF. The CDR3 nucleotides read TGTGCCAGCAGTCACCCCAGGACCAGACGGGGGTACAATGAGCAGTTCTTC.

V and J are TRBV6-1 and TRBJ2-7; unclear D gene. This CDR3 has 12 amino acids. Germline V CDR1 and CDR2: MNHNS, SASEGT. The germline V and J ends were trimmed by 2 bases and 7 bases, with 9 bases remaining between them. The CDR3 DNA sequence: TGTGCCAGCAGTGAATGGGTGTGGGAGCAGTACTTC. Its translation is CASSEWVWEQYF.

This clone was counted many times. The chain couples TRBV28 to TRBJ1-6; 12 bases fit TRBD1. Trimming removed 5 bases from V and 10 bases from J; junction bases left unmatched: 6. The CDR3 loop spans 15 amino acids. Germline V lookup: CDR1 MDHEN, CDR2 SYDVKM. For the CDR3, the DNA is TGTGCCAGCAGTCGGGACAGGGGGCCTCAATCACCCCTCCACTTT. Protein sequence: CASSRDRGPQSPLHF.

This clone is a singleton in its sample. The V gene is TRBV18, the J gene TRBJ1-5, with D perhaps matching TRBD1 (6 bases). Germline CDR1 is KGHSH and CDR2 is LQKENI. The length of the CDR3 is 15 residues. V lost 0 bases and J 2 bases, leaving 8 bases between the germline ends. The CDR3 DNA reads as TGTGCCAGCTCACCACCGGGGGCAGGCAATCAGCCCCAGCATTTT. Protein: CASSPPGAGNQPQHF.

The chain uses TRBV5-5 and TRBJ2-7, with no clear D. The CDR3 is 12 residues long. The V end was cut by 1 base, the J end by 6 bases, with 8 bases between. Germline V CDR1 and CDR2: SGHKS, YYEKEE (reference sequence). The CDR3 DNA follows: TGTGCCAGCAGCTTGATGAGCTCCGAGCAGTACTTC. Its protein product is CASSLMSSEQYF.

This rearrangement joins TRBV27 to TRBJ1-2, with 7 bases that match TRBD1. Germline values: CDR1 MNHEY, CDR2 SMNVEV (reference sequence). V was clipped by 5 bases and J by 3 bases; unmatched bases: 6. This CDR3 comprises 14 residues. The CDR3 DNA sequence: TGTGCCAGCAGTCCATCAGGGGGGTACTATGGCTACACCTTC. It is translated as CASSPSGGYYGYTF.

This sequence joins TRBV10-3 and TRBJ2-5; TRBD1 aligns across 7 bases. This CDR3 is built from 14 residues. The V gene's germline CDR1 is ENHRY and CDR2 SYGVKD. Losses at the gene ends were 6 bases for V and 3 bases for J; bases not matched to a gene: 7. CDR3 in amino acids: CAIREPGTEETQYF. DNA for the CDR3: TGTGCCATCAGAGAACCCGGGACAGAAGAGACCCAGTACTTC.

Worth noting for this clone: This sample also contains other DNA sequences that code for the same CDR3. This chain uses TRBV11-2 with TRBJ2-7, with 7 bases identical to TRBD2. Germline-derived CDR1 and CDR2 are SGHAT and FQNNGV. V was pared by 5 bases and J by 2 bases, with 9 bases of the junction left unmatched. CDR3 length: 15 amino acids. The CDR3 sequence is CASSELAGETYEQYF. CDR3 coding DNA: TGTGCCAGCAGCGAACTGGCGGGGGAAACCTACGAGCAGTACTTC.

The count of this clone is one. The chain has TRBV9 and TRBJ1-2; D might be TRBD1 (6 bases). Germline assignment: CDR1 SGDLS and CDR2 YYNGEE. The CDR3 loop spans 14 amino acids. The germline V and J ends were trimmed by 0 bases and 4 bases, with 10 bases remaining between them. The CDR3 here is CASSVGEGGYGYTF. The CDR3 DNA reads as TGTGCCAGCAGCGTAGGTGAAGGGGGCTATGGCTACACCTTC.

On this clone itself: One end of the junction fails to match germline, which may point to a read error. The chain recombines TRBV6-1 with TRBJ2-1, with 7 bases fitting TRBD1. The germline V gene encodes CDR1 MNHNS and CDR2 SASEGT. The length of the CDR3 is 14 residues. CDR3 DNA: TGTGCCGGGAGTGGGACAGCCTCCTACAATGAGCAGCTCTTC. Translation gives CAGSGTASYNEQLF.

This rearrangement joins TRBV6-1 to TRBJ1-5; D remains unclear. Trimming shortened V by 3 bases and J by 0 bases, and 9 bases separated the two germline ends. The CDR3 length is 15 residues. The germline CDR1 and CDR2 sequences are MNHNS and SASEGT. The CDR3 region has the DNA TGTGCCAGCAGTGACGTCGCCAGTAGCAATCAGCCCCAGCATTTT. Translating it yields CASSDVASSNQPQHF.

The genes are TRBV2 and TRBJ2-1; D possibly corresponds to TRBD1 (6 bases). V dropped 6 bases and J dropped 9 bases, with 18 bases sitting between them. This CDR3 region has 14 residues. Germline-derived CDR1 and CDR2 are SNHLY and FYNNEI. The CDR3 sequence is CASRGRTDMGEQFF. The DNA of the CDR3 is TGTGCCAGCAGGGGCCGGACAGACATGGGTGAGCAGTTCTTC.

About this clone itself: At the DNA level, this CDR3 is encoded by other sequences in the same sample as well. This rearrangement joins TRBV27 to TRBJ1-1, with D uncertain. Germline V lookup: CDR1 MNHEY, CDR2 SMNVEV (reference sequence). This CDR3 contains 13 residues. Trimming took 3 bases from V and 2 from J, leaving 7 bases between them. Here the CDR3 DNA reads TGTGCCAGCAGTTTCACCGGAAACACTGAAGCTTTCTTT. It translates to CASSFTGNTEAFF.

This clone has more than one count but fewer than ten. Distinct nucleotide sequences in the sample also encode this CDR3. The CDR3 is CASSLIQENTEAFF. CDR3 nucleotide sequence: TGTGCCAGCAGCCTGATTCAGGAGAACACTGAAGCTTTCTTT. This chain uses TRBV5-4 with TRBJ1-1; D is unclear. Trimming took 4 bases from V and 1 from J, leaving 11 bases between them. The germline V gene encodes CDR1 SGHNT and CDR2 YYREEE (reference sequence). The CDR3 loop spans 14 amino acids.

The chain couples TRBV5-6 to TRBJ1-4; D ambiguous. The V gene's germline CDR1 is SGHDT and CDR2 YYEEEE. With 1 base removed from V and 0 bases from J, the gap between germline ends came to 7 bases. CDR3 length equals 15 residues. The CDR3 reads CASSLTAATNEKLFF. The CDR3 bases are TGTGCCAGCAGCTTGACGGCCGCAACTAATGAAAAACTGTTTTTT. Combining the CDR3 with reference TRBV5-6 and TRBJ1-4 gives the whole variable domain DAGVTQSPTHLIKTRGQQVTLRCSPKSGHDTVSWYQQALGQGPQFIFQYYEEEERQRGNFPDRFSGHQFPNYSSELNVNALLLGDSALYLCASSLTAATNEKLFFGSGTQLSVL.

This chain connects TRBV27 to TRBJ2-7; D gene ambiguous. V lost 4 bases, J lost 2 bases, and 12 bases lay in between. The CDR3 covers 14 residues. Germline V CDR1 and CDR2: MNHEY, SMNVEV (reference sequence). The chain's CDR3 is CASSSYSETYEQYF. CDR3 sequence (DNA): TGTGCCAGCAGTTCGTACAGCGAAACCTACGAGCAGTACTTC.

The chain couples TRBV10-3 to TRBJ1-1; D possibly corresponds to TRBD1 (5 bases). Germline V gives CDR1 ENHRY, CDR2 SYGVKD. V gave up 6 bases and J gave up 2 bases, with 16 bases separating them. The length of the CDR3 is 15 residues. The CDR3 coding sequence is TGTGCCATCAGGGAACTCACAGGACTCAACACTGAAGCTTTCTTT. It specifies CAIRELTGLNTEAFF.